The entry below gives a single T cell receptor beta chain sequence along with its context. Its antigen is as yet unknown. The entry originates in a study of T cell responses to AZD1222 COVID-19 vaccine. General observations from the study: Spike-specific TCR breadth and depth rose after two AZD1222 doses. The span of vaccine-associated CD4 TCRs extended across spike, with dominance at 160-218 and 743-854. Donors were largely white British and mainly female; clonal diversity was possibly underestimated.

From germline, CDR1 is LNHNV and CDR2 YYDKDF (reference sequence). V lost 0 bases, J lost 4 bases, and 12 bases lay in between. The CDR3 is made up of 15 amino acids. Clones were read by immunoSEQ multiplex PCR, and TCRdb kept only the in-frame ones, dropping some. The sample records 90,000 to 130,000 clones, about 95% being singletons. The sample consisted of peripheral blood, taken 28 days after the second AZD1222 dose. The chain combines TRBV15 with TRBJ1-2; D perhaps matches TRBD1 (5 bases). This TCR derives from an adult who received the AZD1222 COVID-19 vaccine. The chain's CDR3 is CATSRDADTIYGYTF. CDR3 coding DNA: TGTGCCACCAGCAGAGATGCGGACACCATCTATGGCTACACCTTC.